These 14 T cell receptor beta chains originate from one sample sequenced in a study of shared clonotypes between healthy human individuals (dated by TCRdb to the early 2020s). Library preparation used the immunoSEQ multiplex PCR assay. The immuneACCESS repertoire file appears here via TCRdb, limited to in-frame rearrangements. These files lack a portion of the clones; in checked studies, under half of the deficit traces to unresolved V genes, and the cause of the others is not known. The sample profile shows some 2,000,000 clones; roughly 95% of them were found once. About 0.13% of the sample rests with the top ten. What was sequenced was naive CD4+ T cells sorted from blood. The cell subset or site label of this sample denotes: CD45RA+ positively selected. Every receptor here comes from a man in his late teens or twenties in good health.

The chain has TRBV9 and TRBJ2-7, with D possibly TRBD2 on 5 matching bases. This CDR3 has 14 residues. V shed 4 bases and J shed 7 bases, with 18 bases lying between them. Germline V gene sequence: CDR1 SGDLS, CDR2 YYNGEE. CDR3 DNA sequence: TGTGCCAGCAGCATAAATTGGGCGGGCCCAGAGCAGTACTTC. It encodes CASSINWAGPEQYF.

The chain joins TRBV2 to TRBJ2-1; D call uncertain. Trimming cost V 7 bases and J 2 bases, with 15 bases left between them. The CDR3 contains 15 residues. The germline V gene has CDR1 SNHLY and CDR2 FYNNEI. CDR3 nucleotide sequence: TGTGCCAGCAAACTGGGTACAGAGACCTACAATGAGCAGTTCTTC. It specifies CASKLGTETYNEQFF.

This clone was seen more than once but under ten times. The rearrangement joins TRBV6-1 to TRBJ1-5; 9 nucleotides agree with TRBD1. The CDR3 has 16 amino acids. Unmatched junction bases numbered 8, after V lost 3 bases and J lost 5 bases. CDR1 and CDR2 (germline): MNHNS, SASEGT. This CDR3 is CASSDRGQGSYQPQHF. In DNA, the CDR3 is TGTGCCAGCAGTGACAGGGGACAGGGAAGTTATCAGCCCCAGCATTTT.

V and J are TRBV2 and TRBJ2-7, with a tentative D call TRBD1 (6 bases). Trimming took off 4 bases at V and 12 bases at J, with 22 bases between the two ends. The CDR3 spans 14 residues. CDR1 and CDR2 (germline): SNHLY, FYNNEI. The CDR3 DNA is TGTGCCAGCAGTGCTATGCCCCAACAGGGAATAGCGTACTTC. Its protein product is CASSAMPQQGIAYF.

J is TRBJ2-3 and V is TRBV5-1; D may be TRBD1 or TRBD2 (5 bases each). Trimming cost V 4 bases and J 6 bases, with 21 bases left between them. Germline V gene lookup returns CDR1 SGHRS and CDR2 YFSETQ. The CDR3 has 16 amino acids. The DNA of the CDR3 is TGCGCCAGCAGCCCCGGGTACTCGGGGCGTGTGGATACGCAGTATTTT. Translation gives CASSPGYSGRVDTQYF.

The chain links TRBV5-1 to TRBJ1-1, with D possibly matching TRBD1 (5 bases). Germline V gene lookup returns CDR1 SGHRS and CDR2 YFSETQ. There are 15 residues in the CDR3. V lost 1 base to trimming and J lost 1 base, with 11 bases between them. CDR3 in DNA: TGCGCCAGCAGCTTGATGGGACGCGCGAACACTGAAGCTTTCTTT. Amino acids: CASSLMGRANTEAFF.

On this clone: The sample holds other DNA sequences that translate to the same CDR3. The DNA for the CDR3 is TGTGCCAGCAGCAGGGACGGTAGCACAGATACGCAGTATTTT. Its translation is CASSRDGSTDTQYF. V gene TRBV7-2 combines with J gene TRBJ2-3, with D perhaps given as TRBD1 or TRBD2 (5 bases each). Germline V gives CDR1 SGHTA, CDR2 FQGNSA. With 5 bases removed from V and 0 bases from J, the gap between germline ends came to 9 bases. CDR3 length equals 14 residues.

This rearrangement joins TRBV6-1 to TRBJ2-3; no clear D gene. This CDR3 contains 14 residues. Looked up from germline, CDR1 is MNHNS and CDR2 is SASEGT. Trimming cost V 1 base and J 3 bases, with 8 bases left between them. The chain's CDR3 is CASSEGDRTDTQYF. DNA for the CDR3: TGTGCCAGCAGTGAAGGGGATCGGACAGATACGCAGTATTTT.

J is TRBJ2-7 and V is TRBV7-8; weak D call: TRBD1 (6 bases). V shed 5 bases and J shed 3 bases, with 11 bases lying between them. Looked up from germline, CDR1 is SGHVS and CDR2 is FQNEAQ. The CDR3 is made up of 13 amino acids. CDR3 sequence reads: CASSRQGIYEQYF. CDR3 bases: TGTGCCAGCAGCCGTCAGGGGATCTACGAGCAGTACTTC.

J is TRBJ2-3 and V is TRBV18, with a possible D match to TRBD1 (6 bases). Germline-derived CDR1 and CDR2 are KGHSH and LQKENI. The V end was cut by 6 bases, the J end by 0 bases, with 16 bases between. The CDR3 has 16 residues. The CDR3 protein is CASSPPGTRSTDTQYF. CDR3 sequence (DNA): TGTGCCAGCTCCCCCCCCGGGACAAGGAGCACAGATACGCAGTATTTT.

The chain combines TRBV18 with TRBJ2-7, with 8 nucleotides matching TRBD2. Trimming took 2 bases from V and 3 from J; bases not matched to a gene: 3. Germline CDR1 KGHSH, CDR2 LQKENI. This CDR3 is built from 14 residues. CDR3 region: CASSPSGGDYEQYF. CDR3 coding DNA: TGTGCCAGCTCACCAAGCGGGGGTGACTACGAGCAGTACTTC.

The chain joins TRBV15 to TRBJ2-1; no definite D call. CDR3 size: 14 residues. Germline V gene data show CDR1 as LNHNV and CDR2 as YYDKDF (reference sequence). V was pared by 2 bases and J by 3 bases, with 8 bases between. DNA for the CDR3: TGTGCCACCAGCAGACCCGCGGTCTACAATGAGCAGTTCTTC. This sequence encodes CATSRPAVYNEQFF.

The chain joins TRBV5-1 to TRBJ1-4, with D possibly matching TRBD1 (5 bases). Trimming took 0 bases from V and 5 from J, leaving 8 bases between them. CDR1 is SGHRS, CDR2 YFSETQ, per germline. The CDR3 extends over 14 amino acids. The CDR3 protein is CASSLEGQNEKLFF. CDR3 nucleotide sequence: TGCGCCAGCAGCTTGGAGGGGCAGAATGAAAAACTGTTTTTT.

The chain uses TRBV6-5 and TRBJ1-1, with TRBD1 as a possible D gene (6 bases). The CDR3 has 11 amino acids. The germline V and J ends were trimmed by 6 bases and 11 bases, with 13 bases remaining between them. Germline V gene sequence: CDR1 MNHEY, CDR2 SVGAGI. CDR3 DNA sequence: TGTGCCAGCAGACAGGGAGGCGCGGCTTTCTTT. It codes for CASRQGGAAFF.